The 18 T cell receptor beta chains listed next were all sequenced from one sample in a study of early T cells in non-severe SARS-CoV-2 infection. TCRdb re-derived calls from the 5' RACE reads in MiXCR, one entry per CDR3 protein. The repertoire includes under 85,000 distinct CDR3 sequences, roughly 14% of them detected once, and nearly 4% sits in the top ten. Specimen: whole blood, collected at baseline. The source of these receptors is an adult who was a healthcare worker with PCR-confirmed SARS-CoV-2 infection or an uninfected control (not recorded which).

The chain carries TRBV7-6 and TRBJ1-1; possibly TRBD1 for D (5 bases). Trimming removed 5 bases from V and 0 bases from J, with 13 bases in between. This CDR3 comprises 15 residues. Per the germline V gene, CDR1 is SGHVS and CDR2 is FNYEAQ. CDR3 nucleotide sequence: TGTGCCAGCAGCCCCGGTGGGGCCATGAACACTGAAGCTTTCTTT. It specifies CASSPGGAMNTEAFF.

V is TRBV20-1 and J is TRBJ2-3, with TRBD2 matching over 9 bases. The CDR3 sequence is 14 residues long. V shed 2 bases, J shed 2 bases, and the junction held 2 bases outside the gene matches. Germline lookup yields CDR1 DFQATT and CDR2 SNEGSKA (reference sequence). The CDR3 region is CSARLAGNTDTQYF. For the CDR3, the DNA is TGCAGTGCTAGACTAGCGGGAAACACAGATACGCAGTATTTT.

The rearrangement uses TRBV12-3 or TRBV12-4 and TRBJ2-1, with a possible D match to TRBD1 (5 bases). The CDR3 is 13 amino acids. Trimming removed 7 bases from V and 9 bases from J, with 16 bases in between. The CDR3 spells CASTVLNQGEQFF. In DNA, the CDR3 is TGTGCCAGCACCGTCCTAAACCAGGGTGAGCAGTTCTTC.

This clonotype has at least ten counts. This sequence joins TRBV24-1 and TRBJ2-7; weak D call: TRBD2 (5 bases). The V gene lost 6 bases and the J gene lost 7 bases, with 15 bases spanning the gap. The V gene's germline CDR1 is KGHDR and CDR2 SFDVKD. The CDR3 is 13 residues long. The CDR3 DNA reads TGTGCCACCAGTTTCGCCAGAGGAGGAGAGCAGTACTTC. It codes for CATSFARGGEQYF.

The chain links TRBV5-1 to TRBJ1-4, with D uncertain. The CDR3 extends over 13 amino acids. Trimming shortened V by 0 bases and J by 15 bases, and 15 bases separated the two germline ends. Germline assignment: CDR1 SGHRS and CDR2 YFSETQ. The CDR3 loop reads CASSLDPATAVFF. CDR3 nucleotide sequence: TGCGCCAGCAGCTTGGACCCAGCCACGGCGGTGTTTTTT.

This clonotype was seen a few times. The V call is TRBV6-5, the J call TRBJ2-7; D remains ambiguous. The CDR3 extends over 11 amino acids. Germline CDR1 is MNHEY and CDR2 is SVGAGI. Trimming left V 6 bases short and J 9 bases short, with 12 bases between. CDR3 protein: CASSFKGGQYF. The CDR3 nucleotides are TGTGCCAGCAGCTTCAAAGGCGGGCAGTACTTC.

CDR3 nucleotides: TGTGCCAGCAGTTTGCATGGGCACGCTGAAGCTTTCTTT. Protein sequence: CASSLHGHAEAFF. The V gene is TRBV28, the J gene TRBJ1-1, with no clear D. The CDR3 is 13 residues long. Trimming removed 3 bases from V and 6 bases from J, with 11 bases in between. The germline V gene encodes CDR1 MDHEN and CDR2 SYDVKM.

This clonotype has a handful of counts. The V gene is TRBV5-1, the J gene TRBJ2-3, with D possibly called TRBD1 or TRBD2 (6 bases each). V was trimmed by 0 bases and J by 5 bases, leaving 7 bases between them. From germline, CDR1 is SGHRS and CDR2 YFSETQ. The CDR3 totals 13 residues. In DNA, the CDR3 is TGCGCCAGCAGCTTGGAGGGGGGAGATACGCAGTATTTT. Protein: CASSLEGGDTQYF.

This sequence joins TRBV20-1 and TRBJ2-4; D perhaps matches TRBD1 (5 bases). The CDR3 extends over 15 amino acids. Between the trimmed V and J ends, which lost 5 bases and 0 bases, there was a span of 14 bases. The germline V gene has CDR1 DFQATT and CDR2 SNEGSKA (reference sequence). The CDR3 reads CSACPGILAKNIQYF. CDR3 DNA sequence: TGCAGTGCTTGTCCAGGGATACTAGCCAAAAACATTCAGTACTTC.

This clonotype came up a few times. The chain carries TRBV9 and TRBJ2-3, with D perhaps assigned TRBD1 or TRBD2 (5 bases each). Germline CDR1 is SGDLS and CDR2 is YYNGEE. CDR3 size: 14 residues. Trimming removed 1 base from V and 4 bases from J, with 10 bases in between. In DNA, the CDR3 is TGTGCCAGCAGCGTACCCGGGACCCCAGATACGCAGTATTTT. Its translation is CASSVPGTPDTQYF.

The chain uses TRBV7-8 and TRBJ1-2, with D perhaps TRBD1 (5 bases). The germline CDR1 and CDR2 sequences are SGHVS and FQNEAQ. Trimming cost V 5 bases and J 7 bases, with 26 bases left between them. The CDR3 length is 17 residues. The CDR3 DNA is TGTGCCAGCAGCCGGGGCAGGGTTCCCACTCGAGGGGCTGGCTACACCTTC. It translates to CASSRGRVPTRGAGYTF. Full variable domain (missing parts from reference TRBV7-8 and TRBJ1-2): GAGVSQSPRYKVAKRGQDVALRCDPISGHVSLFWYQQALGQGPEFLTYFQNEAQLDKSGLPSDRFFAERPEGSVSTLKIQRTQQEDSAVYLCASSRGRVPTRGAGYTFGSGTRLTVV.

For this clonotype: Given the absence of the conserved phenylalanine or tryptophan at the CDR3 end, a read error is likely. The chain employs TRBV28 and TRBJ2-7; 7 bases map to TRBD1. This CDR3 is 13 amino acids long. The junction had 5 bases not matched to a gene; V was cut back by 8 bases and J by 1 base. Looked up from germline, CDR1 is MDHEN and CDR2 is SYDVKM. CDR3 loop: CASSYRGSYEQYL. DNA of the CDR3: TGTGCCAGCTCGTACAGGGGATCCTACGAGCAGTACCTC.

This clonotype appeared many times. The gene calls are TRBV7-3 and TRBJ2-3; D remains ambiguous. Germline loops: CDR1 SGHTA, CDR2 FQGTGA. V gave up 3 bases and J gave up 3 bases, with 13 bases separating them. The CDR3 covers 15 residues. In DNA form, the CDR3 reads TGTGCCAGCAGCTTCTTGGGCCTAAAGACAGATACGCAGTATTTT. Amino acids: CASSFLGLKTDTQYF.

The V gene is TRBV28, the J gene TRBJ2-1; D is undetermined. The CDR3 covers 15 residues. Deletions cut 5 bases from V and 0 bases from J, with 11 bases between. CDR1 is MDHEN and CDR2 is SYDVKM in the germline V gene. Here the CDR3 DNA reads TGTGCCAGCAGTCACGAATTGCCCTCCTACAATGAGCAGTTCTTC. It yields the protein CASSHELPSYNEQFF.

V is TRBV11-2 and J is TRBJ2-7; perhaps TRBD2 as D (7 bases). The V end was cut by 4 bases, the J end by 2 bases, with 18 bases between. This CDR3 contains 16 residues. Germline V gene lookup returns CDR1 SGHAT and CDR2 FQNNGV. In DNA form, the CDR3 reads TGTGCCAGCAGCTCAGGGGCTAGCGGCTTTGCCTACGAGCAGTACTTC. Its protein is CASSSGASGFAYEQYF.

This clonotype was seen more than once but under ten times. This chain uses TRBV2 with TRBJ2-7, with D possibly TRBD1 on 5 matching bases. The CDR3 runs 17 residues. In germline, CDR1 is SNHLY, CDR2 FYNNEI. Trimming stripped 2 bases from V and 5 bases from J, with 22 bases between. The CDR3 DNA reads TGTGCCAGCAGTGAAACTGGGCAGGACACAACACTCCACGAGCAGTACTTC. It specifies CASSETGQDTTLHEQYF.

The chain carries TRBV14 and TRBJ2-3; 7 nucleotides agree with TRBD1. The CDR3 runs to 15 residues. The germline gives CDR1 SGHDN, CDR2 FVKESK. The ends lost 4 bases at V and 5 bases at J; junction bases unmatched: 9. Here the CDR3 DNA reads TGTGCCAGCAGCCGTCAAGACAGGGACAGAGATACGCAGTATTTT. Amino acids: CASSRQDRDRDTQYF.

This clonotype has more than one count but fewer than ten. This chain joins TRBV7-6 and TRBJ2-3; a weak D match, TRBD2 (6 bases). V dropped 5 bases and J dropped 4 bases, with 19 bases sitting between them. CDR3 length: 16 residues. CDR1 is SGHVS and CDR2 is FNYEAQ in the germline V gene. In DNA form, the CDR3 reads TGTGCCAGCAGCCCGCTAACGGGAGCTGGGGCAGATACGCAGTATTTT. Its protein product is CASSPLTGAGADTQYF.